Listed below are T cell receptor beta chains from one sample, sequenced in a study of blood T cell repertoires in COVID-19. Only in-frame clones appear in the TCRdb table, and some are missing; sequencing was by immunoSEQ multiplex PCR. This sample yields roughly 230,000 clones, of which 70% to 90% are seen a single time; just under 6.5% belongs to the top ten. Sequencing was performed on peripheral blood. Source of these receptors: an older woman with active or convalescent COVID-19. Each CDR3 is given with its conserved first and last residue. The D gene is left open where the match is weak. Size is omitted from some rows. Given values are once, few, many or a class for expanded clones.

>TRBJ2-1|.|TRBV6-6|TRBD1
TGTGCCAGCAGCGTGGGACAGGGCCAGTTCTTC
CASSVGQGQFF
>TRBJ2-5|once|TRBV5-6|.
TGTGCCAGCAGCGCGGTAGAACAAGAGACCCAGTACTTC
CASSAVEQETQYF
>TRBJ2-2|.|TRBV7-2|TRBD2
TGTGCCAGCAGCCCTCGACTAGCGGGAGTGGTCGGGGAGCTGTTTTTT
CASSPRLAGVVGELFF
>TRBJ1-1|.|TRBV30|.
TGTGCCTGGAGTCGACAACCGAACACTGAAGCTTTCTTT
CAWSRQPNTEAFF
>TRBJ2-2|.|TRBV11-2|.
TGTGCCAGCAGCTTTATCACCGGGGAGCTGTTTTTT
CASSFITGELFF
>TRBJ2-1|.|TRBV3-1/TRBV3-2|.
TGTGCCAGCAGCCAAGAAGAGAATGAGCAGTTCTTC
CASSQEENEQFF
>TRBJ2-6|.|TRBV5-4|.
TGTGCCAGCAGCTTGACTGCCTACTCTGGGGCCAACGTCCTGACTTTC
CASSLTAYSGANVLTF
>TRBJ1-6|few|TRBV6-2/TRBV6-3|TRBD1
TGTGCCAGCAGTTACACTACCGGACAGGGAGTCTCTAATTCACCCCTCCACTTT
CASSYTTGQGVSNSPLHF
>TRBJ1-4|.|TRBV3-1/TRBV3-2|TRBD1
TGTGCCAGCAGCGCGAAGACCGGGACAGTTAATGAAAAACTGTTTTTT
CASSAKTGTVNEKLFF
>TRBJ2-5|.|TRBV6-5|.
TGTGCCAGCAGTTACGGGGGCCTGCCGGAAGAGACCCAGTACTTC
CASSYGGLPEETQYF
>TRBJ1-3|.|TRBV2|TRBD1
TGTGCCAGCAGAGGGACAGGAAGTGGAAACACCATATATTTT
CASRGTGSGNTIYF